This T cell receptor (beta chain) was sequenced during a study of shared clonotypes between healthy human individuals. This CDR3 has 17 residues. The germline V gene has CDR1 SGDLS and CDR2 YYNGEE. The V and J ends lost 3 bases and 2 bases respectively, with 15 bases between them. Repertoires were generated with immunoSEQ multiplex PCR, while TCRdb's copy carries only in-frame clones and drops some. Of some 2,100,000 clones listed, about 92% are singletons. General observations from the study: A few donors shared around 5% of their naive CD4 clonotypes. Represented diversity, genetic and exposure-history alike, was limited by few donors.

A remark on this clone: Its target is unknown.

Positively selected for CCR7, the CD45RO-negative cells used as naive CD8 cells excluded terminally differentiated effector memory CD45RA+ cells. Donors had no recently reported acute infections or vaccinations and were HIV-negative. The specimen was naive CD8+ T cells from PBMCs. The J gene is TRBJ2-6, the V gene TRBV9; D assignment may be TRBD1 or TRBD2 (5 bases each). This clonotype was obtained from a man aged 18 to 29 in good health. Some clones in this sample may be carry-over from other donors' samples. CDR3 region: CASSDSGARPGANVLTF. The CDR3 DNA reads as TGTGCCAGCAGCGACTCCGGGGCTCGCCCTGGGGCCAACGTCCTGACTTTC.